Described below is a single TCR beta chain sequence and its context. This sample stems from a study of Ad26.COV2.S vaccination and SARS-CoV-2 variants. Trimming removed 0 bases from V and 1 base from J, with 3 bases in between. CDR1 is LNHNV, CDR2 YYDKDF, per germline (reference sequence). The CDR3 is 13 residues long. Sequenced by immunoSEQ multiplex PCR; TCRdb stores in-frame clones only, minus some. The sample yields approximately 97,000 clones, around 80% seen once. The starting material was peripheral blood, obtained after recovery from COVID-19. The chain recombines TRBV15 with TRBJ1-1; D gene uncertain. The TCR was taken from a human donor who had recovered from COVID-19. CDR3 amino acids: CATSRDRNTEAFF. The CDR3 DNA is TGTGCCACCAGCAGAGATCGGAACACTGAAGCTTTCTTT. Based on the CDR3 plus reference TRBV15 and TRBJ1-1, the full variable domain is DAMVIQNPRYQVTQFGKPVTLSCSQTLNHNVMYWYQQKSSQAPKLLFHYYDKDFNNEADTPDNFQSRRPNTSFCFLDIRSPGLGDTAMYLCATSRDRNTEAFFGQGTRLTVV.